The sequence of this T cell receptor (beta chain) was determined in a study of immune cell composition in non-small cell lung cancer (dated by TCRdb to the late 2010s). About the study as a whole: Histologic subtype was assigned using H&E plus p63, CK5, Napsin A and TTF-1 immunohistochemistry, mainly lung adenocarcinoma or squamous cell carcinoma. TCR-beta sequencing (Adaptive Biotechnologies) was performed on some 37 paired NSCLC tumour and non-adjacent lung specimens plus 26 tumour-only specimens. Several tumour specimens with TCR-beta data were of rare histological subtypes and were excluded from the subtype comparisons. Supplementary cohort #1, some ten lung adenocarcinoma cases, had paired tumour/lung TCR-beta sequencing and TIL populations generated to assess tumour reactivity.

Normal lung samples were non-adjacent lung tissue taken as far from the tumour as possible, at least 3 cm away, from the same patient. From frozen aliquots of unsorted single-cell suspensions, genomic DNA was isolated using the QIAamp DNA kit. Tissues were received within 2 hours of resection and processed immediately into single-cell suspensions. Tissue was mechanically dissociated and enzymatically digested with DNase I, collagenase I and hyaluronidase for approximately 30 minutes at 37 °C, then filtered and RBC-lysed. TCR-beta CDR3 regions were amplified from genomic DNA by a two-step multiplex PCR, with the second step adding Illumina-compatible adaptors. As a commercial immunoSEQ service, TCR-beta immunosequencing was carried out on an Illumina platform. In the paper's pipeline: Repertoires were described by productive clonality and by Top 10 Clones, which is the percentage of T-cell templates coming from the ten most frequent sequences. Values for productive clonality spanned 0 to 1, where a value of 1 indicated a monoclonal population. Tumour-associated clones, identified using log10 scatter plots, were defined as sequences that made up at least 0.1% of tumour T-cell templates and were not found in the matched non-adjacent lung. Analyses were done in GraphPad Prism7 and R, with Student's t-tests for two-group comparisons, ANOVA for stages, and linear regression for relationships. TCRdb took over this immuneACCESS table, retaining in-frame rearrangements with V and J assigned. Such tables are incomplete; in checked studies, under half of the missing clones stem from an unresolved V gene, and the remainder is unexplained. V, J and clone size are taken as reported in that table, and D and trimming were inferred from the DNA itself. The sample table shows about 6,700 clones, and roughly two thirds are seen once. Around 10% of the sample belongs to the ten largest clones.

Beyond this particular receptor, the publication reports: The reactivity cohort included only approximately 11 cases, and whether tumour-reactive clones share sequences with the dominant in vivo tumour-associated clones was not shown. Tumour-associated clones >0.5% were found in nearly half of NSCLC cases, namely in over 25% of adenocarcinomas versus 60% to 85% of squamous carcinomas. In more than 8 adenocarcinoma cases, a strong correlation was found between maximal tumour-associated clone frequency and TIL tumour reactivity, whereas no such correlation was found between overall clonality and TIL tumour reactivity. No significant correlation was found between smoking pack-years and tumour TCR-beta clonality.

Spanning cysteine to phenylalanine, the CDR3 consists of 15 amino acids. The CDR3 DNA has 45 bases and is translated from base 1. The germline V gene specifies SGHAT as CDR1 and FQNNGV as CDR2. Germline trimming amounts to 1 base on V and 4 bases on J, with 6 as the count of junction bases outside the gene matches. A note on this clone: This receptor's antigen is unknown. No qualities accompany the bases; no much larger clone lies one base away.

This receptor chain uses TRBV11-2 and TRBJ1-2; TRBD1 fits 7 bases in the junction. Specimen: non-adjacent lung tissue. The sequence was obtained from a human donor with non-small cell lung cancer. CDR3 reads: CASSLGLTGVYGYTF. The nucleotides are TGTGCCAGCAGCTTAGGCCTTACAGGGGTCTATGGCTACACCTTC.